Listed here are 2 T cell receptor beta chains from one sample, sequenced in a study of a mutant IDH1 vaccine in newly diagnosed glioma. Time point given: week 47, end of study. With topical imiquimod, each dose of the vaccine consisted of 300 ug of mutant IDH1 20-mer peptide. TCRdb keeps only in-frame clones here, not all; method: immunoSEQ multiplex PCR. The table includes approximately 60,000 clones, around 83% detected once. Their recognized antigens are unknown. The source was PBMCs, collected from a glioma patient whose treatment included an IDH1 peptide vaccine. The origin of the receptors is a man under 40 with glioma.

The chain recombines TRBV27 with TRBJ1-2, with TRBD1 matching 8 bases. Germline V gives CDR1 MNHEY, CDR2 SMNVEV (reference sequence). J gave up 1 base and V 5 bases, and 9 bases lay outside the gene matches. The CDR3 runs 16 residues. CDR3 sequence reads: CASSPTGTGYNYGYTF. Here the CDR3 DNA reads TGTGCCAGCAGTCCCACAGGGACAGGATATAACTATGGCTACACCTTC.

The chain carries TRBV6-8 and TRBJ1-2, with TRBD1 as a possible D gene (6 bases). Germline CDR1 MNHGY, CDR2 SAAAGT. CDR3 length: 14 amino acids. Deletions cut 2 bases from V and 4 bases from J, with 11 bases between. CDR3 sequence reads: CASSYPDSPYGYTF. For the CDR3, the DNA is TGTGCCAGCAGTTACCCGGACAGTCCCTATGGCTACACCTTC.